This T cell receptor (beta chain) derives from a study of CD8+CD57+ T cells in acquired aplastic anemia (dated by TCRdb to 2016 to 2019). Study-wide context: A mean of around 3.2 ug of DNA, ranging from about 0.2 to 27.4 ug, was extracted from sorted CD4+ and CD8+ cells. Mean read counts for healthy donor samples were 10 million to 10.8 million for CD4+ cells and 11.0 million for CD8+ cells.

This clonotype was picked up many times. The target of this receptor is not known. One base away there is no much larger clone; base qualities are not given. The CDR3 sequence holds 13 residues, the cysteine and phenylalanine included. Just the 39-base CDR3 DNA is kept, in frame starting at base 1. Here V drops 9 bases and J drops 5 bases, and the junction holds 6 bases not matched to any gene. CDR1 LNHDA and CDR2 SQIVND were looked up in the germline V gene (reference sequence). Results and caveats for the whole study, not just this receptor: No significant difference in CD8+ Simpson's diversity was found between patients and healthy controls (P=0.060). Twenty-nine CD8+ CDR3 sequences were found to be shared between patients and controls, but these sequences appeared to be highly expressed in patients and within the immunodominant clones of the patients.

TCR beta VDJ combination and CDR3 sequence profiling used genomic DNA as the template. An Illumina HiSeq 2000 was the platform used for TCR repertoire sequencing. Per the original workflow: TRBV/TRBJ rearrangement plots, CDR3 size and DJ length profiles, and Simpson's diversity index were used to assess repertoires. Whichever DNA sequence was most abundant in the deep sequencing data was defined as the immunodominant clone. CDR3 amino acid sequences were checked for sharing across subjects and were also compared against the VDJdb database and published repertoires. Through fastp at Q25 and MiXCR, TCRdb rebuilt clones from the public reads, retaining in-frame beta chains. Identical CDR3 protein sequences are pooled into one entry, listed with their most common genes and DNA. TCRdb, not the authors, supplied the V and J calls. The sample records roughly 130,000 distinct CDR3 sequences, around 48% of which are singletons. The ten largest account for 2.5% to 3% of the sample.

In this study, sorted CD4+ and CD8+ T cells from the blood of healthy subjects and of severe aplastic anemia patients had their TCR repertoires deep-sequenced. Ficoll-Paque density gradient centrifugation was used to isolate peripheral blood mononuclear cells. CD4+ and CD8+ T cells were sorted by FACS or magnetic beads before DNA extraction. The sample was sorted CD4+, CD8+, or CD8+CD57+ T cells (not recorded which) from PBMCs. This TCR was sampled from a human donor in good health, serving as a control. The rearranged chain carries TRBV19 and TRBJ1-5, and 8 junction bases match TRBD1. The CDR3 protein: CASTGQGYQPQHF. Here is the DNA: TGTGCCAGCACCGGACAGGGATATCAGCCCCAGCATTTT. When the CDR3 is completed using the reference TRBV19 and TRBJ1-5 genes on either side, the full variable domain is DGGITQSPKYLFRKEGQNVTLSCEQNLNHDAMYWYRQDPGQGLRLIYYSQIVNDFQKGDIAEGYSVSREKKESFPLTVTSAQKNPTAFYLCASTGQGYQPQHFGDGTRLSIL.